This entry is about one T cell receptor (beta chain). The data were produced by immunoSEQ multiplex PCR, yet TCRdb's version contains in-frame clones alone and is incomplete. Seen here are more than 85,000 clones, around four fifths observed once, and the top ten hold under 15%. These data are taken from a study of control samples from healthy donors and cancer patients. In germline, CDR1 is LGHDT, CDR2 YNNKEL (reference sequence). With 7 bases removed from V and 5 bases from J, the gap between germline ends came to 23 bases. CDR3 length equals 16 residues. This rearrangement joins TRBV3-1 (or the pseudogene TRBV3-2) to TRBJ2-5; no reliable D call. Sequencing used blood. This TCR came from a woman in her 50s in good health. The CDR3 protein is CASNRQAKSTKETQYF. CDR3 sequence (DNA): TGTGCCAGCAACCGCCAGGCCAAGAGCACCAAGGAGACCCAGTACTTC.